The clone carrying this T cell receptor (beta chain) was counted a few times. Its antigen is not identified. The source of the sample is a study of beta chain features in type 1 diabetes. What was sequenced were expressed TCRB transcripts, since all of the isolated RNA had been reverse transcribed. This table comes from immunoSEQ multiplex PCR, and its TCRdb copy is limited to in-frame clones, with some not included. The sample has roughly 610,000 clones; about 14% are singletons. Donors contributed one heparinised blood draw apiece, averaging about 110 mL. Study findings and constraints: Within each of all four CD4+ subsets, Type 1 diabetes patients had TCRB CDR3s that were moderately but significantly shorter.

The CDR3 has 12 residues. Germline V lookup: CDR1 ENHRY, CDR2 SYGVKD. Trimming stripped 6 bases from V and 10 bases from J, with 10 bases between. Sequencing was carried out using naive CD4+ T cells from blood. This TCR derives from a man younger than 35 in good health. The genes are TRBV10-3 and TRBJ1-6; D unresolved. Written as DNA, the CDR3 is TGTGCCATCAGGGGCGCCGGCTCACCCCTCCACTTT. This encodes CAIRGAGSPLHF.